These T cell receptor beta chains were read from a single sample in a study of identical twins. Using its own MiXCR run on the 5' RACE reads, TCRdb lists one record per CDR3 protein. The table has around 1.7 million distinct CDR3 sequences, 25% to 35% seen once. Sequenced: cord blood. These receptors originate from a newborn girl in good health. The CDR3 runs from the conserved cysteine through the conserved F or W. D genes are given only for firm matches. Expanded clones get a size class; other rows say once, few or many, or leave the size out.

j_gene	v_gene	d_gene	abundance	CDR3aa	CDR3nt
TRBJ2-5	TRBV30	.	.	CARSKQGETQYF	TGTGCCCGGAGTAAGCAGGGGGAGACCCAGTACTTC
TRBJ2-7	TRBV7-2	TRBD2	.	CASSLWGGRNEQYF	TGTGCCAGCAGCTTATGGGGCGGGAGAAACGAGCAGTACTTC
TRBJ2-1	TRBV3-1	.	few	CASSQDLGLSSYNEQFF	TGTGCCAGCAGCCAAGATCTTGGCCTGAGCTCCTACAATGAGCAGTTCTTC
TRBJ1-2	TRBV12-3/TRBV12-4	TRBD1	.	CAGSFQNRDSPYGYTF	TGTGCCGGCAGTTTCCAGAACCGGGACAGTCCCTATGGCTACACCTTC
TRBJ2-7	TRBV7-2	TRBD1	.	CASSWDRGRYEQYF	TGTGCCAGCAGCTGGGACAGGGGGCGCTACGAGCAGTACTTC
TRBJ1-2	TRBV15	.	.	CATSSGGRKDLGYTF	TGTGCCACCAGCAGTGGAGGACGAAAGGACCTTGGCTACACCTTC
TRBJ1-2	TRBV29-1	TRBD1	few	CSVEGQGPNYGYTF	TGCAGCGTGGAAGGACAGGGCCCTAACTATGGCTACACCTTC
TRBJ2-1	TRBV5-1	TRBD1	few	CASSLAGQGVNEQFF	TGCGCCAGCAGCTTGGCGGGACAGGGGGTCAATGAGCAGTTCTTC
TRBJ2-4	TRBV6-5	TRBD2	.	CASSYSPGGAKNIQYF	TGTGCCAGCAGTTACTCGCCGGGAGGGGCCAAAAACATTCAGTACTTC
TRBJ2-3	TRBV27	.	few	CRSTDTQYF	TGTCGGAGCACAGATACGCAGTATTTT
TRBJ2-7	TRBV20-1	TRBD2	.	CSARDFGGGAYEQYF	TGCAGTGCTAGAGATTTCGGGGGAGGGGCCTACGAGCAGTACTTC
TRBJ1-5	TRBV20-1	.	.	CSATWDRPSNQPQHF	TGCAGTGCTACTTGGGACCGACCGAGCAATCAGCCCCAGCATTTT
TRBJ1-2	TRBV25-1	TRBD1	few	CASSAQGGRGYTF	TGTGCCAGCAGTGCCCAGGGGGGGAGGGGCTACACCTTC
TRBJ1-2	TRBV18	.	.	CASSRERYGYTF	TGTGCCAGCTCACGAGAACGGTATGGCTACACCTTC
TRBJ2-7	TRBV20-1	TRBD2	.	CSAGLAGRDEQYF	TGCAGTGCCGGACTAGCGGGGAGGGACGAGCAGTACTTC
TRBJ1-2	TRBV12-3/TRBV12-4	.	.	CASSPHHRDGYGYTF	TGTGCCAGCAGTCCCCATCACAGGGACGGCTATGGCTACACCTTC
TRBJ2-3	TRBV10-3	TRBD1	.	CAIRRTGVSTDTQYF	TGTGCCATCAGACGGACAGGGGTGAGCACAGATACGCAGTATTTT
TRBJ2-1	TRBV5-1	.	.	CASSSAGERYNEQFF	TGCGCCAGCAGCTCAGCAGGGGAAAGGTACAATGAGCAGTTCTTC
TRBJ1-5	TRBV12-3/TRBV12-4	.	few	CASSLEGAYRPQHF	TGTGCCAGCAGTTTGGAGGGTGCGTACCGGCCCCAGCATTTT
TRBJ2-4	TRBV11-1	TRBD1	.	CTSSLQGKNIQYF	TGTACCAGCAGCTTACAGGGGAAAAACATTCAGTACTTC
TRBJ2-6	TRBV2	.	.	CASSVSGGANVLTF	TGTGCCAGCAGTGTTAGCGGAGGGGCCAACGTCCTGACTTTC
TRBJ1-5	TRBV6-1	.	.	CASWISNQPQHF	TGTGCCAGTTGGATTAGCAATCAGCCCCAGCATTTT
TRBJ2-1	TRBV20-1	.	.	CSARDGGTYNEQFF	TGCAGTGCTAGAGATGGGGGTACGTACAATGAGCAGTTCTTC
TRBJ2-3	TRBV4-1	.	.	CASSQLQVADTQYF	TGCGCCAGCAGCCAATTACAGGTCGCAGATACGCAGTATTTT
TRBJ2-7	TRBV29-1	TRBD2	.	CSVGGLAANNEQYF	TGCAGCGTTGGGGGACTAGCGGCTAACAATGAGCAGTACTTC
TRBJ1-1	TRBV20-1	.	.	CSARDLPEAFF	TGCAGTGCTAGAGATTTGCCTGAAGCTTTCTTT
TRBJ1-2	TRBV29-1	.	.	CSVATGTNYYGYTF	TGCAGCGTGGCGACAGGAACCAACTACTATGGCTACACCTTC
TRBJ2-1	TRBV4-1	TRBD2	.	CASSISGAFYNEQFF	TGCGCCAGCAGCATCAGCGGGGCATTTTACAATGAGCAGTTCTTC
TRBJ2-3	TRBV12-3/TRBV12-4	.	.	CAGSSRRWGTQYF	TGTGCCGGCAGCTCTCGGAGGTGGGGTACGCAGTATTTT
TRBJ1-3	TRBV19	.	.	CASTPRTSGNTIYF	TGTGCCAGTACCCCCAGGACCTCTGGAAACACCATATATTTT
TRBJ2-3	TRBV28	.	.	CASSLGQGFARYF	TGTGCCAGCAGTTTGGGTCAGGGTTTTGCGCGGTATTTT
TRBJ2-7	TRBV20-1	.	.	CSARAGIPYEQYF	TGCAGTGCTAGAGCGGGGATTCCCTACGAGCAGTACTTC
TRBJ1-1	TRBV28	.	.	CASSLFGRGTEAFF	TGTGCCAGCAGTTTATTCGGCAGGGGCACTGAAGCTTTCTTT
TRBJ1-1	TRBV5-6	.	.	CASSLKVGRALNTEAFF	TGTGCCAGCAGCTTGAAAGTGGGCAGGGCCCTGAACACTGAAGCTTTCTTT
TRBJ2-7	TRBV6-5	TRBD2	.	CASSSQTSGRSHEQYF	TGTGCCAGCAGCTCACAAACTAGCGGGAGGTCCCACGAGCAGTACTTC
TRBJ2-3	TRBV20-1	.	.	CSARMAGRTDTRYF	TGCAGTGCTAGAATGGCAGGGAGGACAGATACGCGGTATTTT
TRBJ2-5	TRBV20-1	TRBD2	many	CSARLAGRETQYF	TGCAGTGCAAGGCTAGCGGGAAGGGAGACCCAGTACTTC
TRBJ2-1	TRBV12-5	TRBD2	few	CASGLTSGRGNEQFF	TGTGCTAGTGGGTTAACTAGCGGGAGAGGCAATGAGCAGTTCTTC
TRBJ2-1	TRBV9	TRBD2	few	CASSVLAGGPVFNEQFF	TGTGCCAGCAGCGTACTAGCGGGAGGGCCGGTGTTTAATGAGCAGTTCTTC
TRBJ1-4	TRBV12-3/TRBV12-4	TRBD1	.	CASTKFPGTGTNEKLFF	TGTGCCAGCACCAAATTCCCTGGGACAGGGACTAATGAAAAACTGTTTTTT
TRBJ2-4	TRBV4-1	TRBD2	few	CASSQRVGLAYQNIQYF	TGCGCCAGCAGCCAAAGGGTGGGACTAGCCTACCAAAACATTCAGTACTTC
TRBJ2-7	TRBV20-1	.	.	CSARRTGVYNEQYF	TGCAGTGCTAGACGAACGGGGGTCTACAATGAGCAGTACTTC
TRBJ1-4	TRBV7-9	.	.	CASSLFRGRTGATNEKLFF	TGTGCCAGCAGCTTATTTAGGGGGAGGACCGGCGCAACTAATGAAAAACTGTTTTTT
TRBJ2-7	TRBV2	TRBD1	few	CASQLVWDSSYEQYF	TGTGCCAGTCAGTTAGTTTGGGACAGCTCCTACGAGCAGTACTTC
TRBJ2-3	TRBV5-1	TRBD1	.	CASSTDRGLRTDTQYF	TGCGCCAGCAGCACCGACAGGGGGCTTCGGACAGATACGCAGTATTTT
TRBJ1-1	TRBV20-1	.	.	CSAREGRTEAFF	TGCAGTGCTAGAGAGGGGAGGACTGAAGCTTTCTTT